This T cell receptor (beta chain) derives from a study of cytomegalovirus exposure and HLA in healthy donors. Regarding the study as a whole: The authors listed some 150 TCR beta chains as cytomegalovirus-associated.

To note about this clone: Antigen specificity is unknown.

J was trimmed by 0 bases and V by 5 bases; bases with no gene match: 8. The CDR3 loop spans 18 amino acids. Germline values: CDR1 MRHNA, CDR2 SNTAGT. TCRdb's copy holds only in-frame clones and misses some; the assay was immunoSEQ multiplex PCR. The table includes about 150,000 clones, around 93% detected once. The chain recombines TRBV6-4 with TRBJ2-3; 13 nucleotides match TRBD2. This TCR was recovered from a man between 18 and 35 years old in good health and CMV-seropositive. The sample was PBMCs. The CDR3 here is CASSRGLAGNSSTDTQYF. The DNA of the CDR3 is TGTGCCAGCAGTCGGGGACTAGCGGGGAACTCTAGCACAGATACGCAGTATTTT.